Here is one T cell receptor beta chain with its context. Its antigen remains unknown. Each and every patient relapsed after autologous stem cell transplantation, and patients got differing brentuximab vedotin exposure. This sample stems from a study of PD-1 blockade in classical Hodgkin lymphoma. Overall study findings and caveats: Patients who began taking nivolumab under 1 year after ASCT were left out. Repertoire difference causes, possibly disease activity or prior therapy, remain undefined. With CD4+ cells, TCR diversity rose significantly by C4D1, but not with CD8+ cells. Partial responders and progressors had significantly lower baseline TCR diversity.

This CDR3 is 18 amino acids long. Germline assignment: CDR1 LNHDA and CDR2 SQIVND (reference sequence). V shed 3 bases, J shed 5 bases, and the junction held 12 bases outside the gene matches. The protocol was immunoSEQ multiplex PCR, while the TCRdb copy is restricted to in-frame clones and leaves out a portion. The table includes some 84,000 clones, nearly 95% detected once. Specimen: peripheral blood mononuclear cells (PBMCs), collected before the second cycle of nivolumab. This clonotype originated in a human donor with classical Hodgkin lymphoma. The V gene is TRBV19, the J gene TRBJ2-1; 11 nucleotides match TRBD1. The CDR3 loop is CASSMDRGLGFWDNEQFF. The CDR3 DNA follows: TGTGCCAGTAGTATGGACAGGGGGCTGGGTTTTTGGGACAATGAGCAGTTCTTC.